This TCR beta chain was obtained from a study of shared clonotypes between healthy human individuals. Study-wide background: The cohort had two women and three men, ages 18 to 49.

Per the germline V gene, CDR1 is SGHNT and CDR2 is YYREEE (reference sequence). The V end was cut by 0 bases, the J end by 4 bases, with 11 bases between. CDR3 length: 15 amino acids. To note about this clone: Its cognate antigen is unknown.

Sequencing was performed with immunoSEQ multiplex PCR; in TCRdb, only in-frame clones are kept and a portion is missing. The sample shows 2 million to 2.5 million clones, about 92% of them seen only once. Study results and caveats: A handful of donors showed sharing of about 4.6% of naive CD4 clonotypes. Sorted-subset sequencing, rarefaction showed, was incomplete despite large depth.

The sample taken for sequencing was naive CD4+ T cells from PBMCs. Subset: CD45RA+ positively selected. This receptor was identified in a man between 18 and 35 years old in good health. Some clones in this sample may be carry-over from other donors' samples. The gene calls are TRBV5-4 and TRBJ2-1; tentatively, D is TRBD1 (5 bases). The DNA of the CDR3 is TGTGCCAGCAGCTTGGCGCAGGGATTATACAATGAGCAGTTCTTC. Its protein is CASSLAQGLYNEQFF.